One sample yielded the 27 T cell receptor beta chains listed below, sequenced in a study of blood T cell repertoires in COVID-19. Only in-frame clones appear in the TCRdb table, and some are missing; sequencing was by immunoSEQ multiplex PCR. The sample lists 200,000 to 250,000 clones; 70% to 90% were seen once. The specimen sequenced was peripheral blood. The receptors come from a woman aged 70-85 years with active or convalescent COVID-19.

This chain uses TRBV3-1 (or the pseudogene TRBV3-2) with TRBJ1-1; D is perhaps TRBD1 (5 bases). Trimming cost V 4 bases and J 3 bases, with 12 bases left between them. Germline CDR1 is LGHDT and CDR2 is YNNKEL (reference sequence). The CDR3 spans 14 residues. For the CDR3, the DNA is TGTGCCAGCAGCCTCCAGGGAGGGGACACTGAAGCTTTCTTT. It translates to CASSLQGGDTEAFF.

The genes are TRBV4-1 and TRBJ1-5, with D possibly matching TRBD1 (6 bases). The CDR3 covers 17 residues. V was trimmed by 4 bases and J by 4 bases, leaving 20 bases between them. Per germline, CDR1 MGHRA and CDR2 YSYEKL. The CDR3 DNA follows: TGCGCCAGCAGCCCAGCGGGGGCGCGGGGAGGAAATCAGCCCCAGCATTTT. Amino acid sequence: CASSPAGARGGNQPQHF.

V and J are TRBV27 and TRBJ1-1, with D unresolved. The V and J ends lost 0 bases and 5 bases respectively, with 13 bases between them. CDR1 is MNHEY and CDR2 is SMNVEV in the germline V gene (reference sequence). The CDR3 has 15 amino acids. The CDR3 DNA is TGTGCCAGCAGTTTATCAGGAGGGTTGGGAACTGAAGCTTTCTTT. It yields the protein CASSLSGGLGTEAFF.

The V call is TRBV5-1, the J call TRBJ2-3, with D tentatively TRBD1 (6 bases). Germline assignment: CDR1 SGHRS and CDR2 YFSETQ. V lost 5 bases and J lost 0, with 13 bases in between. The CDR3 is made up of 15 amino acids. CDR3 sequence reads: CASRGTPMSTDTQYF. The CDR3 DNA follows: TGCGCCAGCAGAGGGACACCAATGAGCACAGATACGCAGTATTTT.

The rearrangement links TRBV11-2 to TRBJ2-2; 7 positions agree with TRBD1. The CDR3 extends over 16 amino acids. Per the germline V gene, CDR1 is SGHAT and CDR2 is FQNNGV. Trimming cost V 2 bases and J 0 bases; bases outside gene matches: 3. The CDR3 protein is CASSLYRGPNTGELFF. CDR3 DNA: TGTGCCAGCAGCTTATATAGGGGGCCGAACACCGGGGAGCTGTTTTTT.

The genes are TRBV5-1 and TRBJ1-2, with a weak D call TRBD1 (6 bases). Germline CDR1 and CDR2: SGHRS and YFSETQ. There are 15 residues in the CDR3. Trimming took off 4 bases at V and 2 bases at J, with 15 bases between the two ends. CDR3 coding DNA: TGCGCCAGCAGCACAGCCGGGACAATCAACTATGGCTACACCTTC. Encoded protein: CASSTAGTINYGYTF.

The genes are TRBV6-5 and TRBJ2-2, with 7 nucleotides matching TRBD1. The V gene's germline CDR1 is MNHEY and CDR2 SVGAGI. The junction had 8 bases not matched to a gene; V was cut back by 6 bases and J by 7 bases. CDR3 length: 14 amino acids. The CDR3 spells CASRLQGRVGELFF. CDR3 nucleotide sequence: TGTGCCAGCAGATTACAGGGGCGGGTCGGGGAGCTGTTTTTT.

V gene TRBV24-1 combines with J gene TRBJ1-1; 8 nucleotides line up with TRBD1. J lost 5 bases, V lost 3 bases, and 7 bases had no gene match. The CDR3 runs 15 residues. The germline V gene has CDR1 KGHDR and CDR2 SFDVKD. CDR3 nucleotide sequence: TGTGCCACCAGTGATCCAGGGGGCAAAGGGACTGAAGCTTTCTTT. Its protein product is CATSDPGGKGTEAFF.

The CDR3 coding sequence is TGTGCCAGCAGCCTAATACCAGGGAACGTCCATGGCTACACCTTC. Amino acid sequence: CASSLIPGNVHGYTF. The chain is built from TRBV5-5 and TRBJ1-2, with a possible D match to TRBD1 (5 bases). The germline CDR1 and CDR2 sequences are SGHKS and YYEKEE (reference sequence). CDR3 length equals 15 residues. V was pared by 4 bases and J by 6 bases, with 19 bases between.

The chain employs TRBV27 and TRBJ2-3; 9 nucleotides align to TRBD2. There are 15 residues in the CDR3. The junction had 5 bases not matched to a gene; V was cut back by 6 bases and J by 1 base. The germline CDR1 and CDR2 sequences are MNHEY and SMNVEV (reference sequence). In DNA, the CDR3 is TGTGCCAGCAGGTTAGCGGGAGCCGGCACAGATACGCAGTATTTT. Residues: CASRLAGAGTDTQYF.

This chain joins TRBV19 and TRBJ1-6, with D possibly TRBD1 on 6 matching bases. V shed 6 bases and J shed 7 bases, with 19 bases lying between them. CDR3 size: 16 residues. Germline loops: CDR1 LNHDA, CDR2 SQIVND (reference sequence). The CDR3, as DNA: TGTGCCAGTAGGCGGACAGAAGGGCGGTTCAATTCACCCCTCCACTTT. Protein product: CASRRTEGRFNSPLHF.

The chain is built from TRBV5-1 and TRBJ1-4, with a possible D match to TRBD1 (6 bases). V was pared by 2 bases and J by 8 bases, with 16 bases between. This CDR3 contains 15 residues. The germline gives CDR1 SGHRS, CDR2 YFSETQ. The CDR3 spells CASSFTGIFQEKLFF. The CDR3 DNA sequence: TGCGCCAGCAGCTTCACAGGGATATTCCAGGAAAAACTGTTTTTT.

V gene TRBV4-1 combines with J gene TRBJ1-6, with a weak D call TRBD1 (5 bases). The CDR3 is 16 amino acids. Trimming took 4 bases from V and 9 from J, leaving 19 bases between them. Germline CDR1 MGHRA, CDR2 YSYEKL. For the CDR3, the DNA is TGCGCCAGCAGCCCGGGGAGGGACGGCTACGGTTCACCCCTCCACTTT. It is translated as CASSPGRDGYGSPLHF.

The chain joins TRBV3-1 (or the pseudogene TRBV3-2) to TRBJ2-1; the D is unclear. With 0 bases removed from V and 4 bases from J, the gap between germline ends came to 10 bases. The CDR3 spans 15 residues. CDR1 and CDR2 from the germline V gene are LGHDT and YNNKEL (reference sequence). The CDR3 spells CASSQEVTPYNEQFF. The CDR3 DNA reads TGTGCCAGCAGCCAAGAGGTGACTCCTTACAATGAGCAGTTCTTC.

V and J are TRBV6-4 and TRBJ2-1; 9 nucleotides agree with TRBD1. This CDR3 has 14 amino acids. Germline V gene sequence: CDR1 MRHNA, CDR2 SNTAGT. The V segment lost 6 bases and the J segment 4 bases; nucleotides outside the gene matches: 4. CDR3 DNA: TGTGCCAGCAGACCGGGACAGGGATACAATGAGCAGTTCTTC. Its protein is CASRPGQGYNEQFF.

This clone was picked up one time. V usage is TRBV12-3 or TRBV12-4 and J usage is TRBJ1-1, with D hard to call. This CDR3 comprises 12 residues. V lost 3 bases to trimming and J lost 5 bases, with 7 bases between them. DNA of the CDR3: TGTGCCAGCAGTTTGGAGGGAACTGAAGCTTTCTTT. Its protein is CASSLEGTEAFF.

The genes are TRBV10-1 and TRBJ2-7, with 12 bases aligning to TRBD1. From germline, CDR1 is WNHNN and CDR2 SYGVQD (reference sequence). The CDR3 runs 15 residues. V shed 5 bases, J shed 2 bases, and the junction held 4 bases outside the gene matches. CDR3 bases: TGCGCCAGCAGTTCGGGACAGGGGGCCACCTACGAGCAGTACTTC. This gives the protein CASSSGQGATYEQYF.

This clone came up once. The chain couples TRBV5-4 to TRBJ2-2; TRBD2 agrees at 10 bases. CDR3 length equals 17 residues. V dropped 2 bases and J dropped 7; count of bases not matched to a gene: 11. The germline gives CDR1 SGHNT, CDR2 YYREEE (reference sequence). CDR3 in amino acids: CASSFGGSGGANGELFF. The CDR3 region has the DNA TGTGCCAGCAGCTTCGGCGGCAGCGGGGGGGCGAACGGGGAGCTGTTTTTT.

The genes are TRBV7-2 and TRBJ1-6; D not certain. V lost 5 bases and J lost 9, with 20 bases in between. This CDR3 is 16 amino acids long. Germline V gives CDR1 SGHTA, CDR2 FQGNSA. CDR3 nucleotide sequence: TGTGCCAGCAGCCGCCAGGTAGGATGGCAAAGTTCACCCCTCCACTTT. This sequence encodes CASSRQVGWQSSPLHF.

Here the CDR3 reads CASSSTWALSSYEQYF. DNA for the CDR3: TGTGCCAGCAGCTCTACTTGGGCTTTAAGTTCCTACGAGCAGTACTTC. This sequence joins TRBV27 and TRBJ2-7; D is unresolved. Trimming cost V 6 bases and J 1 base, with 19 bases left between them. Germline-derived CDR1 and CDR2 are MNHEY and SMNVEV (reference sequence). The CDR3 loop spans 16 amino acids.

The chain has TRBV2 and TRBJ2-7; tentative D call: TRBD2 (6 bases). Trimming removed 6 bases from V and 7 bases from J, with 10 bases in between. CDR1 is SNHLY and CDR2 is FYNNEI in the germline V gene. The CDR3 extends over 11 amino acids. Here the CDR3 reads CASRGLEEQYF. CDR3 sequence (DNA): TGTGCCAGCAGGGGACTTGAGGAGCAGTACTTC.

The chain combines TRBV3-1 (or the pseudogene TRBV3-2) with TRBJ2-1, with 12 bases matching TRBD1. The junction had 12 bases not matched to a gene; V was cut back by 3 bases and J by 12 bases. The CDR3 runs 16 residues. Germline-derived CDR1 and CDR2 are LGHDT and YNNKEL (reference sequence). The CDR3 DNA sequence: TGTGCCAGCAGCCAGTTCCCGGGACAGGGGGCACGTCGGCAGTTCTTC. Amino acid sequence: CASSQFPGQGARRQFF.

This clone was picked up one time. The rearrangement joins TRBV28 to TRBJ2-1; possible D gene TRBD1, 5 bases. Germline V gene sequence: CDR1 MDHEN, CDR2 SYDVKM. This CDR3 is 13 amino acids long. V was cut by 7 bases and J by 2 bases, with 9 bases left in between. For the CDR3, the DNA is TGTGCCAGCACAGCGACAGCCTACAATGAGCAGTTCTTC. Protein: CASTATAYNEQFF.

The genes are TRBV4-2 and TRBJ1-4, with D possibly being TRBD1 (5 bases). V was shortened by 1 base and J by 0 bases, with 15 bases between the two germline ends. Germline assignment: CDR1 LGHNA and CDR2 YNFKEQ. The CDR3 length is 18 residues. In nucleotides, the CDR3 is TGTGCCAGCAGCCAAGGGGGGAGCGGGAGTACAACTAATGAAAAACTGTTTTTT. Amino acid sequence: CASSQGGSGSTTNEKLFF.

The V gene is TRBV30, the J gene TRBJ1-3; tentative D call: TRBD1 (5 bases). The germline V and J ends were trimmed by 5 bases and 0 bases, with 8 bases remaining between them. CDR1 is GTSNPN, CDR2 SVGIG, per germline (reference sequence). The CDR3 has 13 residues. The CDR3 loop is CAWRGLSGNTIYF. CDR3 sequence (DNA): TGTGCCTGGCGGGGACTCTCTGGAAACACCATATATTTT.

The chain uses TRBV5-1 and TRBJ1-3, with a possible D match to TRBD1 (5 bases). The CDR3 runs to 14 residues. V was cut by 5 bases and J by 2 bases, with 11 bases left in between. Germline CDR1 is SGHRS and CDR2 is YFSETQ. The CDR3 sequence: CASRDRGAGNTIYF. In DNA form, the CDR3 reads TGCGCCAGCAGGGACCGGGGGGCTGGAAACACCATATATTTT.

The gene calls are TRBV2 and TRBJ1-5; TRBD1 matches 11 bases. The V and J ends lost 6 bases and 7 bases, in that order; junction bases with no gene match: 8. Germline V CDR1 and CDR2: SNHLY, FYNNEI. There are 15 residues in the CDR3. CDR3 protein: CASRSGQGVGQPQHF. The CDR3 DNA follows: TGTGCCAGCAGATCGGGACAGGGGGTCGGGCAGCCCCAGCATTTT.